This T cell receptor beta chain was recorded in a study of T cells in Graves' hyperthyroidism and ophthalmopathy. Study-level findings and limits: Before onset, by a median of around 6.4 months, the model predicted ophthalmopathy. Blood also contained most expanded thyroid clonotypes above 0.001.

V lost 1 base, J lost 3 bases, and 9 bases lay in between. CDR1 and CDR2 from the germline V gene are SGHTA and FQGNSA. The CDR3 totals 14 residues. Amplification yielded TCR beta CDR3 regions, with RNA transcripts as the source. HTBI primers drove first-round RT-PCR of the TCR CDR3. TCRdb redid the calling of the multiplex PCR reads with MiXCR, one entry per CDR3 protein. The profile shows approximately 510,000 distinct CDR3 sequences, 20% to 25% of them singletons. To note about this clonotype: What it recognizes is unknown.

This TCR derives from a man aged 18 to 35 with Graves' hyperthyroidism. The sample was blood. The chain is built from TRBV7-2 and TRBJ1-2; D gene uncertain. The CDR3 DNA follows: TGTGCCAGCAGCTTAGGTCGAGCGTACTATGGCTACACCTTC. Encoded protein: CASSLGRAYYGYTF. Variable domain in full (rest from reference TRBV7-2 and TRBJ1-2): GAGVSQSPSNKVTEKGKDVELRCDPISGHTALYWYRQSLGQGLEFLIYFQGNSAPDKSGLPSDRFSAERTGGSVSTLTIQRTQQEDSAVYLCASSLGRAYYGYTFGSGTRLTVV.